The 16 T cell receptor beta chains given below trace back to one sample, sequenced in a study of cytomegalovirus exposure and HLA in healthy donors. With 60 Vbeta and 13 Jbeta primers, the PCR was carried out. The assay was immunoSEQ multiplex PCR, and TCRdb's table has in-frame clones only and misses some. The table gives around 57,000 clones; the top ten clones make up approximately 9.9% of it. The source material was PBMCs. The source is a woman aged 50 to 65 in good health and CMV-seropositive.

The V gene is TRBV5-6, the J gene TRBJ1-3, with a weak D call TRBD1 (5 bases). V dropped 3 bases and J dropped 0 bases, with 10 bases sitting between them. Looked up from germline, CDR1 is SGHDT and CDR2 is YYEEEE. The length of the CDR3 is 15 residues. DNA for the CDR3: TGTGCCAGCAGCTCCCCCGACAGCTCTGGAAACACCATATATTTT. The encoded protein is CASSSPDSSGNTIYF.

V is TRBV5-4 and J is TRBJ1-5, with D unclear. Germline loops: CDR1 SGHNT, CDR2 YYREEE (reference sequence). This CDR3 has 15 amino acids. The V end was cut by 4 bases, the J end by 1 base, with 12 bases between. In nucleotides, the CDR3 is TGTGCCAGCAGCGTTCGGGGTGTGAGCAATCAGCCCCAGCATTTT. It translates to CASSVRGVSNQPQHF. Using reference TRBV5-4 and TRBJ1-5 for the parts outside the CDR3, the full variable domain is ETGVTQSPTHLIKTRGQQVTLRCSSQSGHNTVSWYQQALGQGPQFIFQYYREEENGRGNFPPRFSGLQFPNYSSELNVNALELDDSALYLCASSVRGVSNQPQHFGDGTRLSIL.

Remarks on this clone: Sequence at one end of the junction differs from germline and may be a read error. Additional DNA sequences in this sample encode the identical CDR3. The CDR3 DNA sequence: TGCGCCTGGCCCACTTCAGGGAATGGCGATCAGCCCCAGCATTTT. Translation: CAWPTSGNGDQPQHF. V is TRBV30 and J is TRBJ1-5; possible D gene TRBD1, 5 bases. The CDR3 totals 15 residues. Germline CDR1 GTSNPN, CDR2 SVGIG (reference sequence). Based on the CDR3 plus reference TRBV30 and TRBJ1-5, the full variable domain is SQTIHQWPATLVQPVGSPLSLECTVEGTSNPNLYWYRQAAGRGLQLLFYSVGIGQISSEVPQNLSASRPQDRQFILSSKKLLLSDSGFYLCAWPTSGNGDQPQHFGDGTRLSIL.

The chain is built from TRBV4-2 and TRBJ1-1; the D gene is possibly TRBD1 (5 bases). Trimming left V 8 bases short and J 4 bases short, with 8 bases between. The CDR3 extends over 11 amino acids. Germline lookup yields CDR1 LGHNA and CDR2 YNFKEQ. The CDR3 coding sequence is TGTGCCAGCTCGGGGGGCACTGAAGCTTTCTTT. Protein: CASSGGTEAFF.

V is TRBV4-2 and J is TRBJ2-3; D is possibly TRBD1 (6 bases). V was pared by 4 bases and J by 1 base, with 18 bases between. The CDR3 spans 17 residues. In germline, CDR1 is LGHNA, CDR2 YNFKEQ. CDR3 bases: TGTGCCAGCAGCCTCACCCGAGGGGACATTGGCACAGATACGCAGTATTTT. Protein: CASSLTRGDIGTDTQYF.

The chain recombines TRBV28 with TRBJ2-7; D might be TRBD1 (5 bases). The CDR3 has 13 amino acids. Germline CDR1 is MDHEN and CDR2 is SYDVKM. The ends were cut back, 6 bases at V and 3 bases at J, with 12 bases in the middle. CDR3 loop: CASRGAGLYEQYF. The CDR3 bases are TGTGCCAGCAGAGGGGCAGGGCTCTACGAGCAGTACTTC. Together with reference TRBV28 and TRBJ2-7, the CDR3 gives the full variable domain: DVKVTQSSRYLVKRTGEKVFLECVQDMDHENMFWYRQDPGLGLRLIYFSYDVKMKEKGDIPEGYSVSREKKERFSLILESASTNQTSMYLCASRGAGLYEQYFGPGTRLTVT.

The chain recombines TRBV30 with TRBJ1-2; 9 bases are shared with TRBD1. Germline V gives CDR1 GTSNPN, CDR2 SVGIG (reference sequence). V lost 2 bases and J lost 7; bases outside the gene matches: 2. This CDR3 is built from 12 residues. The CDR3 region has the DNA TGTGCCTGGAGTAGACAGGGGGGTGGCTACACCTTC. Protein product: CAWSRQGGGYTF.

Concerning this clone: At one boundary the junction diverges from the germline segment, which might be a read error. The V gene is TRBV28, the J gene TRBJ2-5; 9 bases are a match to TRBD2. This CDR3 comprises 20 residues. Germline CDR1 reads MDHEN; CDR2 reads SYDVKM. DNA for the CDR3: TGTGCCAGCAGTTTATTTTTTGGGGAGGAGCGGGAGGCGTACCAAGAGGCCCAGTACTTC. Translated: CASSLFFGEEREAYQEAQYF.

The rearrangement joins TRBV6-1 to TRBJ2-6, with 8 bases fitting TRBD2. Germline V gene data show CDR1 as MNHNS and CDR2 as SASEGT. The CDR3 extends over 18 amino acids. V dropped 2 bases and J dropped 1; count of bases not matched to a gene: 7. The CDR3 loop is CASSEIAGLTSGANVLTF. The CDR3 bases are TGTGCCAGCAGTGAAATAGCGGGGCTAACTTCTGGGGCCAACGTCCTGACTTTC.

The chain employs TRBV5-1 and TRBJ1-5; 7 nucleotides line up with TRBD1. Per germline, CDR1 SGHRS and CDR2 YFSETQ. V gave up 7 bases and J gave up 0 bases; unmatched junction bases: 7. The CDR3 sequence is 15 residues long. CDR3 DNA: TGCGCCAGCTCAAGGACAGGCGATAGCAATCAGCCCCAGCATTTT. It encodes CASSRTGDSNQPQHF.

This rearrangement joins TRBV18 to TRBJ1-5, with D possibly being TRBD1 (6 bases). V was pared by 6 bases and J by 6 bases, with 15 bases between. The CDR3 spans 14 residues. Germline lookup yields CDR1 KGHSH and CDR2 LQKENI. The CDR3 DNA reads TGTGCCAGCTCCGGGGGGCAGGTAAGTCAGCCCCAGCATTTT. Translating gives CASSGGQVSQPQHF.

The chain carries TRBV5-6 and TRBJ1-2; D may be TRBD1 (6 bases). The CDR3 is 15 residues long. The V and J ends lost 1 base and 0 bases respectively, with 10 bases between them. Germline V lookup: CDR1 SGHDT, CDR2 YYEEEE. The chain's CDR3 is CASSLRSGANYGYTF. Here the CDR3 DNA reads TGTGCCAGCAGCTTGAGATCAGGGGCTAACTATGGCTACACCTTC. Looking up the rest from reference TRBV5-6 and TRBJ1-2 gives the full variable domain: DAGVTQSPTHLIKTRGQQVTLRCSPKSGHDTVSWYQQALGQGPQFIFQYYEEEERQRGNFPDRFSGHQFPNYSSELNVNALLLGDSALYLCASSLRSGANYGYTFGSGTRLTVV.

The chain links TRBV4-3 to TRBJ2-7; a weak D match, TRBD1 (6 bases). Per the germline V gene, CDR1 is LGHNA and CDR2 is YSLEER. Trimming took off 6 bases at V and 2 bases at J, with 17 bases between the two ends. This CDR3 has 15 amino acids. CDR3 DNA sequence: TGCGCCAGCAGGTCCCAGACAGGAGCCCCCTACGAGCAGTACTTC. The encoded protein is CASRSQTGAPYEQYF.

This rearrangement joins TRBV5-5 to TRBJ2-2; the D gene is possibly TRBD1 (5 bases). This CDR3 comprises 14 residues. V lost 6 bases and J lost 5, with 14 bases in between. Germline CDR1 and CDR2: SGHKS and YYEKEE (reference sequence). The CDR3 reads CASTYGHFTGELFF. The DNA of the CDR3 is TGTGCCAGCACCTATGGACATTTTACCGGGGAGCTGTTTTTT.

On this clone: This sample includes further DNA sequences coding for the same CDR3. The chain links TRBV30 to TRBJ1-1; TRBD1 matches at 7 bases. This CDR3 spans 18 amino acids. The germline CDR1 and CDR2 sequences are GTSNPN and SVGIG (reference sequence). With 8 bases clipped from V and 1 base from J, the junction kept 22 bases outside the gene matches. The CDR3 spells CAPSVAPGQPRSNTEAFF. The CDR3 DNA reads as TGTGCCCCTAGTGTAGCGCCGGGACAGCCTAGGTCGAACACTGAAGCTTTCTTT. The whole variable domain, filled in from reference TRBV30 and TRBJ1-1, reads SQTIHQWPATLVQPVGSPLSLECTVEGTSNPNLYWYRQAAGRGLQLLFYSVGIGQISSEVPQNLSASRPQDRQFILSSKKLLLSDSGFYLCAPSVAPGQPRSNTEAFFGQGTRLTVV.

This chain links TRBV6-1 with TRBJ2-4; TRBD1 aligns across 7 bases. The ends lost 8 bases at V and 5 bases at J; junction bases unmatched: 9. CDR1 MNHNS and CDR2 SASEGT come from the germline V gene. The CDR3 has 14 amino acids. The CDR3 sequence is CASGTGVLENIQYF. The CDR3 nucleotides read TGTGCCAGCGGCACAGGGGTACTCGAAAACATTCAGTACTTC.